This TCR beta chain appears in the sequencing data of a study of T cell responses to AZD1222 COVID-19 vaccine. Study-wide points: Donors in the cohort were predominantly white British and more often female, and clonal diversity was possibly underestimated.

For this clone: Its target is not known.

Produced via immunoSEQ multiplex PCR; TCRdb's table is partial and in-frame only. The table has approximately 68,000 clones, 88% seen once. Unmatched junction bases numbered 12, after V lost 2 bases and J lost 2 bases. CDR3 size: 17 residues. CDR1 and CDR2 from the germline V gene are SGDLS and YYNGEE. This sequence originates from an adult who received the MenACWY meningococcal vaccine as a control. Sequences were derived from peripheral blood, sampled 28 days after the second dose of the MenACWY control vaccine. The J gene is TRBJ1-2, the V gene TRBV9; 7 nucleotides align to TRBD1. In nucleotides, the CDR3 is TGTGCCAGCAGCGTGGCTGTACAGGGGATTGGGAACTATGGCTACACCTTC. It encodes CASSVAVQGIGNYGYTF.